The T cell receptor beta chain under discussion was sequenced for a study of blood T cells in healthy people across ages (dated by TCRdb to the mid-2010s). Broadly, across the study: Template switching captured roughly one uniquely barcoded TCR beta cDNA molecule per two T cells in model experiments. The study measured age-related changes in TCR beta repertoire diversity using deep sequencing normalized with unique cDNA molecular identifiers. Donors were grouped into four age groups: young (average 16 years), middle-aged (39), aged (around 66) and long-lived (roughly 80). To avoid experimental bias, donors of different ages were distributed randomly across sequencing lanes. For two donors (one aged 18 to 30 and one aged 80 or older), the study analyzed two additional independent replicas of 1 million unique cDNA reads from the same blood draw.

The approximately 39 donors, aged about 6 to 100 years, were systemically healthy Caucasian individuals from Russia. Approximately 9.3 milliliters of peripheral blood were collected from each donor into EDTA-treated Vacutainer tubes. Ficoll-Paque density-gradient centrifugation was used to isolate PBMCs, with at least 7 million per sample. Total RNA, at least 6 micrograms per sample, was extracted from PBMCs with Trizol reagent. Naive CD45RAhigh/CD27high T cell percentages were measured by flow cytometry on a PBMC aliquot from every donor. Library construction relied on 5' RACE. TCRdb records Illumina HiSeq 2500 as the sequencer. A second roughly 7 to 12 cycle PCR used a sample-barcoded 5' primer and a J-beta primer mix. A unique molecular identifier was introduced onto each TCR beta cDNA molecule by a template-switch 5' adaptor carrying 12 random nucleotides. Each sample yielded at least 2.5 million CDR3-containing paired-end reads. All of the RNA was converted into first-strand cDNA using the Mint cDNA synthesis kit, with a TRBC-specific oligonucleotide serving as the primer. Following uracil-DNA glycosylase treatment, a first 18-cycle PCR with universal primers M1SS and BC2_uni_R was performed on all cDNA. The authors processed their data as follows. Normalization of each sample was performed by random selection of 1 million high-quality reads, each carrying a distinct molecular identifier. Instead of being binned into consensus sequences, reads that shared molecular identifiers were thrown out. MiTCR, run with a Q25 quality threshold and the strictest error-elimination algorithm, handled CDR3 identification, clonotype clustering and error correction. A nonparametric unseen species model using Euler transformation provided a lower-bound estimate of total TCR beta diversity. Using fastp at Q25 and MiXCR, TCRdb reprocessed the public reads and kept productive beta chains. For every CDR3 protein sequence, its rows merge into one entry that carries the most common genes and DNA. For this entry, the V and J calls and clone size follow TCRdb and not the study's own pipeline. This sample gives nearly 1 million distinct CDR3 sequences in total; just over 50% of them show up just once. The ten top clones hold around a fifth of the sample.

This clonotype was counted ten times or more. Its binding antigen is unknown. There are no base qualities to consult, and no much larger clone falls within one base. The paper's findings and limits, for the study overall: Compared with the aged group, more naive CD4+ T cells, fewer expanded clones and increased TCR diversity were shown by the long-lived group, suggesting age selection. Observed TCR beta diversity per million T cells fell roughly linearly with age, and a significant reduction was already apparent by age roughly 40. Conclusive comparison of naive and antigen-experienced compartments was prevented by the profiling of bulk unsorted PBMCs. Because the CMV infection status of the donors was unknown, age-related changes in expanded clonotypes may potentially have been confounded. Estimates of total diversity based on one million sequenced T cells were considered lower bounds and underestimates. There was a strong correlation between observed TCR beta diversity and the percentage of naive T cells measured by flow cytometry.

The receptor's source is a woman in her sixties or seventies in good health. The sequencing input was blood.

The bases read TGCAGTGCTAGACCCAGGGCTAGTGAGCAGTTCTTC. Translated, it reads CSARPRASEQFF. The rearrangement combines TRBV20-1 with TRBJ2-1; TRBD1 could be the D gene, as 5 bases match. The CDR3 measures 12 amino acids from cysteine to phenylalanine. The sequence is cut down to CDR3 DNA, 36 bases in frame from base 1. V and J are truncated by 2 bases and 9 bases respectively, leaving an intervening sequence of 11 bases. CDR1 and CDR2, per the germline V gene (reference sequence), are DFQATT and SNEGSKA.